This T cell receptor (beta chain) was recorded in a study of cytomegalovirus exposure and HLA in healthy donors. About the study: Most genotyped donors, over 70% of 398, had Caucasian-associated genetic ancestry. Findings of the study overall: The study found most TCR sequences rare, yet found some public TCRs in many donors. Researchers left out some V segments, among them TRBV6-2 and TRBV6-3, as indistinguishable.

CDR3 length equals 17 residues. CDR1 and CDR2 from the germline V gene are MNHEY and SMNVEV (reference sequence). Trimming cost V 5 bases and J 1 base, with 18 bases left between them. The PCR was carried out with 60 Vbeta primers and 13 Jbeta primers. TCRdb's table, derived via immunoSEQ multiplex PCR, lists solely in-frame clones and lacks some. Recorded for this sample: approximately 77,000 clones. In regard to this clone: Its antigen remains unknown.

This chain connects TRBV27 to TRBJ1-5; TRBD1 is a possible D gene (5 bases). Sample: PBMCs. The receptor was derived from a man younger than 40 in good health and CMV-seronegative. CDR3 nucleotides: TGTGCCAGCAGTCTCCTCGGGTCCTCAGGGAGCAATCAGCCCCAGCATTTT. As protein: CASSLLGSSGSNQPQHF.